One and the same sample provided the 29 T cell receptor beta chains below, sequenced in a study of T cells in localized non-small cell lung cancer. The protocol was immunoSEQ multiplex PCR, while the TCRdb copy is restricted to in-frame clones and leaves out a portion. The repertoire consists of tens of thousands of clones, with roughly 81% occurring once and the leading ten covering 13%. The source was peripheral blood, collected before any cancer treatment. The receptors were gathered from an older female donor with stage I lung adenocarcinoma.

The chain joins TRBV18 to TRBJ1-1, with unresolved D. CDR1 and CDR2 (germline): KGHSH, LQKENI. Trimming cost V 4 bases and J 1 base, with 10 bases left between them. The CDR3 is made up of 14 amino acids. The CDR3 region is CASSRLTSNTEAFF. CDR3 DNA: TGTGCCAGCTCACGCCTGACATCGAACACTGAAGCTTTCTTT.

A note on this clone: Different DNA sequences within this sample yield the same CDR3. The chain combines TRBV10-3 with TRBJ2-7; 13 nucleotides line up with TRBD2. This CDR3 has 14 amino acids. V shed 5 bases, J shed 4 bases, and the junction held 2 bases outside the gene matches. The germline gives CDR1 ENHRY, CDR2 SYGVKD. The CDR3 nucleotides read TGTGCCATCAGTAGGACTAGCGGGAGTTACGAGCAGTACTTC. Protein: CAISRTSGSYEQYF.

Here the CDR3 DNA reads TGTGCCAGCTCACAGGGGGACAGGGGTACCTACGAGCAGTACTTC. It is translated as CASSQGDRGTYEQYF. V is TRBV18 and J is TRBJ2-7, with TRBD1 identical over 10 bases. Per germline, CDR1 KGHSH and CDR2 LQKENI. The CDR3 consists of 15 residues. V shed 4 bases and J 2 bases; nucleotides not matched to a gene: 5.

The chain recombines TRBV27 with TRBJ2-3; 7 nucleotides align to TRBD2. Looked up from germline, CDR1 is MNHEY and CDR2 is SMNVEV (reference sequence). This CDR3 is 15 amino acids long. Trimming removed 6 bases from V and 2 bases from J; junction bases left unmatched: 8. CDR3 sequence (DNA): TGTGCCAGCAGAAGAAAAGCGGGGCTCACAGATACGCAGTATTTT. This codes for CASRRKAGLTDTQYF.

The rearrangement links TRBV19 to TRBJ2-5; TRBD1 matches 7 bases. Unmatched junction bases numbered 4, after V lost 1 base and J lost 5 bases. CDR3 length equals 14 residues. In germline, CDR1 is LNHDA, CDR2 SQIVND (reference sequence). As DNA, the CDR3 is TGTGCCAGTAGTATAGGAAACAGGGGTGAGACCCAGTACTTC. It is translated as CASSIGNRGETQYF.

There are a few counts of this clone. The chain is built from TRBV2 and TRBJ1-4; D gene uncertain. Trimming stripped 5 bases from V and 4 bases from J, with 14 bases between. Germline-derived CDR1 and CDR2 are SNHLY and FYNNEI. CDR3 length equals 15 residues. The CDR3 reads CASSRSAGLNEKLFF. In DNA, the CDR3 is TGTGCCAGCAGTAGGTCGGCAGGACTTAATGAAAAACTGTTTTTT.

This chain connects TRBV2 to TRBJ2-2; tentatively, D is TRBD2 (5 bases). The CDR3 contains 14 residues. Germline CDR1 and CDR2: SNHLY and FYNNEI. V was cut by 7 bases and J by 2 bases, with 11 bases left in between. DNA of the CDR3: TGTGCCAGCACCCTCGAGGGAAACACCGGGGAGCTGTTTTTT. Translated, it gives CASTLEGNTGELFF.

This clone was seen a handful of times. This sequence joins TRBV6-6 and TRBJ2-7, with 10 bases lining up with TRBD2. Trimming at V came to 5 bases and at J to 6 bases, leaving 7 bases not matched to a gene. The germline V gene encodes CDR1 MNHNY and CDR2 SVGAGI (reference sequence). CDR3 length equals 14 residues. The CDR3 DNA sequence: TGTGCCAGCAGTCGCAGCGGGGGGGCGGGCGAGCAGTACTTC. Its translation is CASSRSGGAGEQYF.

This clone has a handful of counts. The chain has TRBV19 and TRBJ2-5, with 11 bases identical to TRBD2. Germline V gene sequence: CDR1 LNHDA, CDR2 SQIVND (reference sequence). With 7 bases clipped from V and 5 bases from J, the junction kept 9 bases outside the gene matches. The CDR3 sequence is 15 residues long. The CDR3 sequence: CASNALAGGQETQYF. The CDR3 DNA reads TGTGCCAGTAACGCCCTAGCGGGGGGTCAGGAGACCCAGTACTTC.

V gene TRBV18 combines with J gene TRBJ2-7; D ambiguous. The CDR3 consists of 14 residues. Trimming took off 0 bases at V and 1 base at J, with 7 bases between the two ends. Germline V gene data show CDR1 as KGHSH and CDR2 as LQKENI. The CDR3 here is CASSPPEDSYEQYF. The CDR3 nucleotides are TGTGCCAGCTCACCACCGGAAGATTCCTACGAGCAGTACTTC.

CDR3 sequence: CSVRPATDTQYF. CDR3 in DNA: TGCAGCGTCCGACCTGCTACAGATACGCAGTATTTT. The chain joins TRBV29-1 to TRBJ2-3, with D uncertain. Germline lookup yields CDR1 SQVTM and CDR2 ANQGSEA. V lost 6 bases, J lost 3 bases, and 10 bases lay in between. The length of the CDR3 is 12 residues.

The rearrangement uses TRBV18 and TRBJ2-3; 7 bases fit TRBD2. The CDR3 sequence is 15 residues long. Germline V gene data show CDR1 as KGHSH and CDR2 as LQKENI. Losses at the gene ends were 5 bases for V and 1 base for J; bases not matched to a gene: 6. The CDR3 sequence is CASSTPSGRTDTQYF. The DNA of the CDR3 is TGTGCCAGCTCAACCCCTAGCGGTCGCACAGATACGCAGTATTTT.

The chain links TRBV11-2 to TRBJ1-2; perhaps TRBD1 as D (6 bases). Germline V gene sequence: CDR1 SGHAT, CDR2 FQNNGV. This CDR3 spans 18 amino acids. Between the trimmed V and J ends, which lost 1 base and 0 bases, there was a span of 18 bases. CDR3 sequence (DNA): TGTGCCAGCAGCTTAGTTAGGCAGGGGACGCTAACTAACTATGGCTACACCTTC. It yields the protein CASSLVRQGTLTNYGYTF.

The chain carries TRBV11-2 and TRBJ2-7; possibly TRBD1 for D (5 bases). This CDR3 has 15 amino acids. Germline assignment: CDR1 SGHAT and CDR2 FQNNGV. Deletions cut 5 bases from V and 5 bases from J, with 19 bases between. The CDR3 DNA sequence: TGTGCCAGCAGCCGAGTAGGGGCAGACTTACACGAGCAGTACTTC. Translating it yields CASSRVGADLHEQYF.

The chain is built from TRBV5-1 and TRBJ2-1, with D tentatively TRBD1 (6 bases). V gave up 4 bases and J gave up 7 bases, with 9 bases separating them. The germline CDR1 and CDR2 sequences are SGHRS and YFSETQ. The CDR3 runs 12 residues. CDR3 amino acids: CASSTQGNEQFF. In DNA form, the CDR3 reads TGCGCCAGCAGCACCCAGGGGAATGAGCAGTTCTTC.

V is TRBV29-1 and J is TRBJ2-1; a weak D match, TRBD1 (6 bases). V shed 6 bases and J shed 7 bases, with 16 bases lying between them. Germline assignment: CDR1 SQVTM and CDR2 ANQGSEA. This CDR3 is 13 amino acids long. The CDR3: CSVRDRIGNEQFF. The DNA for the CDR3 is TGCAGCGTGCGCGACAGGATTGGGAATGAGCAGTTCTTC.

V is TRBV30 and J is TRBJ1-1; 9 nucleotides line up with TRBD1. V shed 1 base, J shed 0 bases, and the junction held 9 bases outside the gene matches. This CDR3 is built from 17 residues. Germline values: CDR1 GTSNPN, CDR2 SVGIG (reference sequence). The CDR3 here is CAWSAQGALVMNTEAFF. The CDR3 DNA sequence: TGTGCCTGGAGTGCACAGGGGGCGTTGGTCATGAACACTGAAGCTTTCTTT.

The V and J genes are TRBV9 and TRBJ2-1, with D possibly being TRBD2 (6 bases). The CDR3 is made up of 16 amino acids. Germline CDR1 is SGDLS and CDR2 is YYNGEE. Trimming left V 0 bases short and J 2 bases short, with 12 bases between. Here the CDR3 DNA reads TGTGCCAGCAGCGTAGTGGCGGGGACGACCTACAATGAGCAGTTCTTC. Amino acids: CASSVVAGTTYNEQFF.

The V call is TRBV27, the J call TRBJ1-1, with D unclear. V was trimmed by 5 bases and J by 10 bases, leaving 14 bases between them. Germline loops: CDR1 MNHEY, CDR2 SMNVEV (reference sequence). This CDR3 region has 12 residues. DNA of the CDR3: TGTGCCAGCAGTAGTCTCAGATCAGGAGCTTTCTTT. Translating it yields CASSSLRSGAFF.

The chain links TRBV29-1 to TRBJ1-2, with D unclear. CDR1 SQVTM and CDR2 ANQGSEA come from the germline V gene. Trimming took off 3 bases at V and 5 bases at J, with 10 bases between the two ends. This CDR3 spans 12 amino acids. CDR3: CSVDKTTYGYTF. The CDR3 coding sequence is TGCAGCGTTGACAAGACAACTTATGGCTACACCTTC.

The genes are TRBV5-1 and TRBJ2-7, with 7 bases that match TRBD2. This CDR3 comprises 14 residues. The ends lost 4 bases at V and 0 bases at J; junction bases unmatched: 4. Germline assignment: CDR1 SGHRS and CDR2 YFSETQ. CDR3 sequence: CASSRAGSSYEQYF. The DNA for the CDR3 is TGCGCCAGCAGCCGAGCGGGGTCCTCCTACGAGCAGTACTTC.

Here the CDR3 DNA reads TGTGCCAGCAGTGAAGCGCTTCGTCGGGCCTATCTCCCCCAGCATTTT. Its translation: CASSEALRRAYLPQHF. The gene calls are TRBV2 and TRBJ1-5; D is undetermined. This CDR3 is 16 amino acids long. Germline V gene data show CDR1 as SNHLY and CDR2 as FYNNEI. V gave up 0 bases and J gave up 10 bases, with 19 bases separating them.

CDR3 sequence: CASSRDYGGSEQYF. CDR3 DNA: TGTGCCAGCAGCCGGGACTACGGAGGGTCCGAGCAGTACTTC. The V gene is TRBV6-5, the J gene TRBJ2-7; the match to TRBD2 covers 7 bases. With 6 bases clipped from V and 6 bases from J, the junction kept 11 bases outside the gene matches. Germline assignment: CDR1 MNHEY and CDR2 SVGAGI. CDR3 length: 14 amino acids.

The rearrangement links TRBV5-8 to TRBJ1-5; D remains unclear. Per germline, CDR1 SGHTS and CDR2 YDEGEE. This CDR3 is 13 amino acids long. Trimming stripped 0 bases from V and 6 bases from J, with 7 bases between. The CDR3 loop is CASSLDGGQPQHF. Here the CDR3 DNA reads TGTGCCAGCAGCTTGGATGGAGGTCAGCCCCAGCATTTT. The whole variable domain, filled in from reference TRBV5-8 and TRBJ1-5, reads EAGVTQSPTHLIKTRGQQATLRCSPISGHTSVYWYQQALGLGLQFLLWYDEGEERNRGNFPPRFSGRQFPNYSSELNVNALELEDSALYLCASSLDGGQPQHFGDGTRLSIL.

Comment on this clone: Other DNA sequences in the same sample also yield this CDR3. This chain connects TRBV5-1 to TRBJ1-1; D uncertain. Trimming took off 0 bases at V and 1 base at J, with 7 bases between the two ends. Germline-derived CDR1 and CDR2 are SGHRS and YFSETQ. The length of the CDR3 is 14 residues. CDR3 sequence (DNA): TGCGCCAGCAGCTTGGGGGCAGCGAACACTGAAGCTTTCTTT. Its translation is CASSLGAANTEAFF.

The V call is TRBV6-6, the J call TRBJ1-2; D gene ambiguous. Germline lookup yields CDR1 MNHNY and CDR2 SVGAGI (reference sequence). V lost 5 bases to trimming and J lost 3 bases, with 7 bases between them. The CDR3 consists of 12 residues. CDR3 DNA: TGTGCCAGCAGTCCTTCTGACTATGGCTACACCTTC. Protein sequence: CASSPSDYGYTF.

The gene calls are TRBV5-6 and TRBJ1-1; D may be TRBD1 (5 bases). Germline CDR1 is SGHDT and CDR2 is YYEEEE. The CDR3 totals 15 residues. V lost 0 bases and J 1 base, leaving 10 bases between the germline ends. The CDR3 loop reads CASSLAGQGNTEAFF. In nucleotides, the CDR3 is TGTGCCAGCAGCTTGGCCGGTCAGGGGAACACTGAAGCTTTCTTT. The whole variable domain, remainder taken from reference TRBV5-6 and TRBJ1-1, is DAGVTQSPTHLIKTRGQQVTLRCSPKSGHDTVSWYQQALGQGPQFIFQYYEEEERQRGNFPDRFSGHQFPNYSSELNVNALLLGDSALYLCASSLAGQGNTEAFFGQGTRLTVV.

The rearrangement links TRBV6-1 to TRBJ1-2, with D unresolved. There are 13 residues in the CDR3. Trimming left V 2 bases short and J 4 bases short, with 8 bases between. CDR1 MNHNS and CDR2 SASEGT come from the germline V gene. The CDR3 region is CASSERTSYGYTF. CDR3 nucleotide sequence: TGTGCCAGCAGTGAAAGAACTAGCTATGGCTACACCTTC.

This rearrangement joins TRBV2 to TRBJ2-7, with a weak D call TRBD2 (5 bases). Trimming pared 7 bases from V and 7 bases from J, leaving 17 bases between. CDR1 is SNHLY and CDR2 is FYNNEI in the germline V gene. The CDR3 is 13 amino acids. This CDR3 is CASMRLGPGEQYF. As DNA, the CDR3 is TGTGCCAGCATGAGGTTAGGTCCGGGGGAGCAGTACTTC.